The next 22 T cell receptor beta chains were all read from a single sample in a study of T cells in Graves' hyperthyroidism and ophthalmopathy. TCR beta CDR3 regions were amplified from RNA transcripts. TCR CDR3 underwent first-round RT-PCR with the HTBI primer set. TCRdb recomputed calls from the multiplex PCR reads with MiXCR, one row per CDR3 protein. The table includes 550,000 to 650,000 distinct CDR3 sequences, approximately 15% detected once. The sample consisted of blood. These receptors were obtained from a woman aged 25 to 45 with Graves' hyperthyroidism that later progressed to Graves' ophthalmopathy.

This clonotype showed up many times. This sequence joins TRBV20-1 and TRBJ2-5; D is tentatively TRBD1 or TRBD2 (6 bases each). There are 12 residues in the CDR3. Germline CDR1 DFQATT, CDR2 SNEGSKA (reference sequence). V gave up 5 bases and J gave up 3 bases, with 10 bases separating them. CDR3 amino acids: CSARRGEETQYF. CDR3 DNA sequence: TGCAGTGCTCGGAGGGGGGAAGAGACCCAGTACTTC.

This clonotype was found many times. The chain has TRBV2 and TRBJ1-4, with TRBD1 matching 9 bases. The CDR3 covers 17 residues. Germline V gene sequence: CDR1 SNHLY, CDR2 FYNNEI. Germline trimming cut 7 bases from V and 6 bases from J; bases unmatched to any gene: 15. The chain's CDR3 is CASNVDYAGQGDEKLFF. In DNA, the CDR3 is TGTGCCAGCAACGTAGACTACGCGGGACAGGGAGATGAAAAACTGTTTTTT.

This clonotype was counted between two and nine times. CDR3 amino acids: CACRDRNVEQYF. In DNA form, the CDR3 reads TGTGCCTGTCGGGACAGGAATGTCGAGCAGTACTTC. The rearrangement uses TRBV30 and TRBJ2-7; 8 positions match TRBD1. Germline lookup yields CDR1 GTSNPN and CDR2 SVGIG (reference sequence). Trimming at V came to 6 bases and at J to 6 bases, leaving 7 bases not matched to a gene. The CDR3 covers 12 residues. The variable domain in full, with the rest retrieved from reference TRBV30 and TRBJ2-7, is SQTIHQWPATLVQPVGSPLSLECTVEGTSNPNLYWYRQAAGRGLQLLFYSVGIGQISSEVPQNLSASRPQDRQFILSSKKLLLSDSGFYLCACRDRNVEQYFGPGTRLTVT.

On this clonotype itself: Germline is not matched at one junction end, which may reflect a read error. The rearrangement joins TRBV11-3 to TRBJ1-1, with unresolved D. The CDR3 is made up of 13 amino acids. In germline, CDR1 is SGHNT, CDR2 YENEEA. The DNA for the CDR3 is TGTGCCGGCAGCCCTCGCGGGAGCACTGAAGCTTTCTTT. It codes for CAGSPRGSTEAFF.

In this sample, this clonotype turned up many times. V gene TRBV30 combines with J gene TRBJ2-6; no clear D gene. The CDR3 extends over 14 amino acids. The germline V gene encodes CDR1 GTSNPN and CDR2 SVGIG (reference sequence). V was trimmed by 7 bases and J by 0 bases, leaving 10 bases between them. CDR3 loop: CASPPSSGANVLTF. Written as DNA, the CDR3 is TGTGCCTCCCCCCCTAGCTCTGGGGCCAACGTCCTGACTTTC.

This clonotype was counted at least ten times. CDR3 amino acids: CASSRLTQATEAFF. The CDR3 nucleotides are TGTGCCAGCAGCCGGCTGACCCAAGCCACTGAAGCTTTCTTT. The genes are TRBV7-2 and TRBJ1-1; D is ambiguous. V was clipped by 5 bases and J by 4 bases, with 14 bases between them. CDR3 length: 14 amino acids. Germline-derived CDR1 and CDR2 are SGHTA and FQGNSA.

Ten or more counts support this clonotype. J is TRBJ2-3 and V is TRBV12-3 or TRBV12-4; 7 bases agree with TRBD2. The CDR3 is 15 amino acids. V was pared by 7 bases and J by 7 bases, with 14 bases of the junction left unmatched. DNA for the CDR3: TGTGCCAGCAAGGGAGGGGAGGGCCGCAGTCATACGCAGTATTTT. This encodes CASKGGEGRSHTQYF.

Only a few counts were recorded for this clonotype. This sequence may be a read error, since a much larger clone differs from it by one base. This sequence joins TRBV7-3 and TRBJ2-3; D ambiguous. The V end was cut by 5 bases, the J end by 6 bases, with 15 bases between. The CDR3 has 14 amino acids. In germline, CDR1 is SGHTA, CDR2 FQGTGA. The chain's CDR3 is CASSRWPIEDTQYF. CDR3 bases: TGTGCCAGCAGCAGATGGCCCATAGAGGATACGCAGTATTTT.

This clonotype was seen only a few times. V gene TRBV6-5 combines with J gene TRBJ2-2, with a possible D match to TRBD2 (5 bases). Germline CDR1 MNHEY, CDR2 SVGAGI. The V and J ends lost 0 bases and 4 bases respectively, with 9 bases between them. The CDR3 has 15 residues. CDR3 sequence: CASSYSEGFTGELFF. The CDR3 coding sequence is TGTGCCAGCAGTTACTCTGAGGGATTCACCGGGGAGCTGTTTTTT.

At least ten counts were recorded for this clonotype. This sequence joins TRBV20-1 and TRBJ1-4, with D possibly TRBD1 on 5 matching bases. V was clipped by 3 bases and J by 8 bases, with 13 bases between them. The germline V gene has CDR1 DFQATT and CDR2 SNEGSKA (reference sequence). The CDR3 runs 13 residues. This chain's CDR3 is CSASASWGEKLFF. In DNA form, the CDR3 reads TGCAGTGCTAGTGCCAGTTGGGGCGAAAAACTGTTTTTT.

This clonotype was found many times. This chain links TRBV12-5 with TRBJ1-4, with TRBD1 as a possible D gene (5 bases). The CDR3 runs to 15 residues. Per germline, CDR1 LGHNT and CDR2 FRNRAP. V was clipped by 6 bases and J by 0 bases, with 11 bases between them. The CDR3 region has the DNA TGTGCTAGTGGCACCCGGGACGCAACTAATGAAAAACTGTTTTTT. Translation: CASGTRDATNEKLFF.

This clonotype was detected only a few times. The chain uses TRBV27 and TRBJ2-7, with 8 bases that match TRBD2. Per the germline V gene, CDR1 is MNHEY and CDR2 is SMNVEV (reference sequence). The V gene end was trimmed by 0 bases and the J gene end by 6 bases; junction bases not matched to a gene: 4. The CDR3 is made up of 14 amino acids. The CDR3 is CASSLSGRAGEQYF. The CDR3 coding sequence is TGTGCCAGCAGTTTATCCGGGAGGGCAGGCGAGCAGTACTTC.

The V call is TRBV4-3, the J call TRBJ1-3; D call uncertain. Germline V gives CDR1 LGHNA, CDR2 YSLEER. The CDR3 is 17 amino acids. The V gene lost 0 bases and the J gene lost 4 bases, with 16 bases spanning the gap. CDR3 sequence reads: CASSQEAGRAGGNTIYF. The CDR3 DNA sequence: TGCGCCAGCAGCCAAGAAGCGGGTAGGGCTGGCGGAAACACCATATATTTT.

This clonotype was detected a few times. The CDR3 here is CASGTEAPQHF. In DNA, the CDR3 is TGTGCTAGTGGCACCGAGGCGCCCCAGCATTTT. This chain uses TRBV12-5 with TRBJ1-5, with D uncertain. The CDR3 is made up of 11 amino acids. The germline V gene has CDR1 LGHNT and CDR2 FRNRAP. Trimming shortened V by 6 bases and J by 9 bases, and 9 bases separated the two germline ends.

This clonotype showed up many times. The chain has TRBV11-2 and TRBJ2-4; a possible D gene is TRBD1 (5 bases). Trimming removed 2 bases at V and 6 bases at J, with 11 bases between. Germline CDR1 is SGHAT and CDR2 is FQNNGV. The CDR3 length is 14 residues. The CDR3 region is CASSLQGWGNIQYF. The CDR3 DNA sequence: TGTGCCAGCAGCTTACAGGGCTGGGGAAACATTCAGTACTTC.

The sample holds many counts of this clonotype. The chain joins TRBV27 to TRBJ2-3; 10 nucleotides match TRBD2. The V gene's germline CDR1 is MNHEY and CDR2 SMNVEV (reference sequence). The CDR3 length is 18 residues. V gave up 3 bases and J gave up 0 bases; unmatched junction bases: 9. CDR3 residues: CASSFYPSTSGSTDTQYF. In nucleotides, the CDR3 is TGTGCCAGCAGTTTCTACCCTTCGACTAGCGGGAGCACAGATACGCAGTATTTT.

This clonotype was observed a few times. The junction departs from the called germline gene at one end, perhaps through a read error. The CDR3 region is CASSPWVGELSF. CDR3 DNA: TGTGCCAGCAGCCCATGGGTCGGGGAGCTGTCTTTT. This chain joins TRBV4-2 and TRBJ2-2; tentatively, D is TRBD2 (5 bases). CDR3 length: 12 amino acids. Germline CDR1 reads LGHNA; CDR2 reads YNFKEQ.

The chain carries TRBV7-9 and TRBJ2-1; the D gene is possibly TRBD1 (5 bases). The CDR3 has 15 amino acids. Germline CDR1 reads SEHNR; CDR2 reads FQNEAQ (reference sequence). The V end was cut by 4 bases, the J end by 6 bases, with 16 bases between. The CDR3 DNA sequence: TGTGCCAGCAGCTACCAGACAGTGACTCTCAATGAGCAGTTCTTC. Translating it yields CASSYQTVTLNEQFF.

In its sample, this clonotype was seen many times. The V and J genes are TRBV2 and TRBJ2-7; weak D call: TRBD2 (6 bases). This CDR3 has 18 residues. Germline CDR1 SNHLY, CDR2 FYNNEI. V lost 8 bases and J lost 0, with 26 bases in between. The CDR3 region is CASFAGTPIHVSSYEQYF. CDR3 nucleotides: TGTGCCAGCTTCGCCGGGACTCCCATCCATGTGAGCTCCTACGAGCAGTACTTC.

Ten or more counts support this clonotype. This chain uses TRBV12-3 or TRBV12-4 with TRBJ1-6; 8 bases align to TRBD1. With 4 bases clipped from V and 8 bases from J, the junction kept 7 bases outside the gene matches. CDR3 length: 15 residues. The CDR3: CASSYSDRADSPLHF. As DNA, the CDR3 is TGTGCCAGCAGTTACTCGGACAGGGCCGATTCACCCCTCCACTTT.

This clonotype has at least ten counts. The CDR3 spells CASSYIYRQVNTEAFF. Here the CDR3 DNA reads TGTGCCAGTAGCTATATATATAGGCAGGTAAACACTGAAGCTTTCTTT. V and J are TRBV19 and TRBJ1-1; D remains unclear. This CDR3 has 16 residues. V was trimmed by 6 bases and J by 2 bases, leaving 19 bases between them. The germline gives CDR1 LNHDA, CDR2 SQIVND (reference sequence). Full variable domain (outside the CDR3, taken from reference TRBV19 and TRBJ1-1): DGGITQSPKYLFRKEGQNVTLSCEQNLNHDAMYWYRQDPGQGLRLIYYSQIVNDFQKGDIAEGYSVSREKKESFPLTVTSAQKNPTAFYLCASSYIYRQVNTEAFFGQGTRLTVV.

This clonotype was counted ten times or more. This chain connects TRBV20-1 to TRBJ1-6; no clear D. This CDR3 is built from 14 residues. V was cut by 2 bases and J by 7 bases, with 12 bases left in between. Germline V gives CDR1 DFQATT, CDR2 SNEGSKA (reference sequence). CDR3 sequence reads: CSARFEGDNSPLHF. CDR3 nucleotide sequence: TGCAGTGCTAGATTCGAGGGTGACAATTCACCCCTCCACTTT.